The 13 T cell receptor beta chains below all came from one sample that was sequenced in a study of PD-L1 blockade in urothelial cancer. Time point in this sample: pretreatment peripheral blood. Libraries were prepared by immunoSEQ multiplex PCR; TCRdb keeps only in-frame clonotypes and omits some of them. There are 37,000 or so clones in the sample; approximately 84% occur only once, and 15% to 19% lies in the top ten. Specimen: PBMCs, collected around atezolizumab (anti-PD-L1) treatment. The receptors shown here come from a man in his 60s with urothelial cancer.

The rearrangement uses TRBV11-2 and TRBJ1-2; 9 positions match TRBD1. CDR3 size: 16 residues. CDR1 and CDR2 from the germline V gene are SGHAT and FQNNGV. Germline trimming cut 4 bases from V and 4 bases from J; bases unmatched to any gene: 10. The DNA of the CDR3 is TGTGCCAGCAGCTCACTGGACAGGGGCGACGTCTATGGCTACACCTTC. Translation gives CASSSLDRGDVYGYTF.

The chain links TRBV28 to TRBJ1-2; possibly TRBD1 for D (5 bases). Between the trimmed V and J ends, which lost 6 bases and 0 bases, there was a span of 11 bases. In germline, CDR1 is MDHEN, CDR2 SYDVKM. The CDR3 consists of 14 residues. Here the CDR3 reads CASSRQLPNYGYTF. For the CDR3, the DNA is TGTGCCAGCAGCCGACAGCTTCCTAACTATGGCTACACCTTC.

Here the CDR3 reads CASSLGGQSYEAFF. The CDR3 DNA sequence: TGTGCCAGCAGCTTAGGCGGACAGTCATATGAAGCTTTCTTT. The chain is built from TRBV11-2 and TRBJ1-1; D is possibly TRBD1 (6 bases). The CDR3 consists of 14 residues. V shed 1 base and J shed 7 bases, with 13 bases lying between them. Germline CDR1 reads SGHAT; CDR2 reads FQNNGV.

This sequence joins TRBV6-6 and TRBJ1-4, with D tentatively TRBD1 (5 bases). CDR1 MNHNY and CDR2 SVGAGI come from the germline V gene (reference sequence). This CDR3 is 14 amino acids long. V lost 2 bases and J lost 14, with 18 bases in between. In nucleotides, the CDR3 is TGTGCCAGCAGTTACGAATCGTATCAGGGAACGCTGTTTTTT. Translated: CASSYESYQGTLFF.

CDR3 coding DNA: TGTGCCAGCAGTAAGGGACAGCGCTACGAGCAGTACTTC. It yields the protein CASSKGQRYEQYF. The chain couples TRBV27 to TRBJ2-7, with 7 nucleotides matching TRBD1. Germline V lookup: CDR1 MNHEY, CDR2 SMNVEV (reference sequence). CDR3 length: 13 amino acids. V lost 5 bases and J lost 3; bases outside the gene matches: 4.

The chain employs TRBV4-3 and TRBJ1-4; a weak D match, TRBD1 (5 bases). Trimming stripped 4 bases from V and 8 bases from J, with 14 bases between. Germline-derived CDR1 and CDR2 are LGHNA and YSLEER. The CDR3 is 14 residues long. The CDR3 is CASSLGQGWEKLFF. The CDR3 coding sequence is TGCGCCAGCAGCCTCGGGCAGGGTTGGGAAAAACTGTTTTTT.

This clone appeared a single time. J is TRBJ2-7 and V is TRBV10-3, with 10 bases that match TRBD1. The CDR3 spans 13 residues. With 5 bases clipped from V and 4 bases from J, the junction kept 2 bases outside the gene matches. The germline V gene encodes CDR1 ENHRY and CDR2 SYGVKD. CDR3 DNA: TGTGCCATCAGTCGGACAGGGGGATACGAGCAGTACTTC. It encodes CAISRTGGYEQYF.

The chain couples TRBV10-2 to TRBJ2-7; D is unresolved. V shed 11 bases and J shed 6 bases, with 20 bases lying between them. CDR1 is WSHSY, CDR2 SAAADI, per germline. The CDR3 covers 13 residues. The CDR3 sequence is CAAEVPETREQYF. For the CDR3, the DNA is TGCGCCGCCGAGGTCCCCGAGACCCGCGAGCAGTACTTC.

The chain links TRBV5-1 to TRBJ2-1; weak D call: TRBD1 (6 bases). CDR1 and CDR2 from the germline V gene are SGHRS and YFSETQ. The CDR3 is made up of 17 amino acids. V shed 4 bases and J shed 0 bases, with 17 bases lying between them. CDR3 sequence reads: CASSLTGQRSSYNEQFF. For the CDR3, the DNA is TGCGCCAGCAGCCTGACGGGACAACGGAGCTCCTACAATGAGCAGTTCTTC.

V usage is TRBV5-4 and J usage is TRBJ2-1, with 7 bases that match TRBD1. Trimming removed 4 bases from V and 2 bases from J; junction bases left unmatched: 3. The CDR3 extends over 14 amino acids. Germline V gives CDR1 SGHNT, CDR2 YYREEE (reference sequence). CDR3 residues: CASSKQGTYNEQFF. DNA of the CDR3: TGTGCCAGCAGCAAACAGGGGACCTACAATGAGCAGTTCTTC.

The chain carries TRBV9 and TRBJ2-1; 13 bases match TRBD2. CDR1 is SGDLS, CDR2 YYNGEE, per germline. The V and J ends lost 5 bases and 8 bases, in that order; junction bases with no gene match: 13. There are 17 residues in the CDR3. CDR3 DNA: TGTGCCAGCAGGGACCAGGGCCGGGGACTAGCGGGATATGAGCAGTTCTTC. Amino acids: CASRDQGRGLAGYEQFF.

The CDR3 region is CSVHRGFGETQYF. CDR3 in DNA: TGCAGCGTTCATAGGGGGTTTGGGGAGACCCAGTACTTC. The gene calls are TRBV29-1 and TRBJ2-5; a weak D match, TRBD1 (6 bases). Trimming removed 5 bases from V and 5 bases from J, with 15 bases in between. Germline assignment: CDR1 SQVTM and CDR2 ANQGSEA. This CDR3 is built from 13 residues.

CDR3 sequence (DNA): TGCGCCAGCAGCCCTGGAAACAGGGGGGACACCGGGGAGCTGTTTTTT. Protein: CASSPGNRGDTGELFF. The genes are TRBV5-1 and TRBJ2-2, with 8 bases that match TRBD1. Germline lookup yields CDR1 SGHRS and CDR2 YFSETQ. The CDR3 totals 16 residues. The V segment lost 4 bases and the J segment 3 bases; nucleotides outside the gene matches: 8.